These 21 T cell receptor beta chains came from one sample sequenced in a study of cytomegalovirus exposure and HLA in healthy donors. The PCR employed 60 Vbeta primers together with 13 Jbeta primers. Here immunoSEQ multiplex PCR was the method, and the copy in TCRdb shows in-frame clones only, minus some. The repertoire has some 90,000 clones, roughly 70% of them found once; the top ten carry 2% to 3%. Specimen: PBMCs. Receptor source: a man aged 45-60 years in good health and CMV-seronegative.

This clone was counted only a few times. The CDR3 sequence: CASRGGQHLGMNTGELFF. The CDR3 DNA sequence: TGCGCCAGCAGAGGGGGACAGCATCTCGGTATGAACACCGGGGAGCTGTTTTTT. The chain combines TRBV10-2 with TRBJ2-2; 7 bases are a match to TRBD1. Trimming at V came to 6 bases and at J to 1 base, leaving 14 bases not matched to a gene. The length of the CDR3 is 18 residues. CDR1 and CDR2 (germline): WSHSY, SAAADI.

The rearrangement uses TRBV7-6 and TRBJ1-2; D is ambiguous. The V gene lost 1 base and the J gene lost 4 bases, with 13 bases spanning the gap. This CDR3 is 15 amino acids long. CDR1 and CDR2 from the germline V gene are SGHVS and FNYEAQ. The CDR3: CASSLEAGSLYGYTF. The DNA for the CDR3 is TGTGCCAGCAGCTTAGAGGCAGGCTCCCTCTATGGCTACACCTTC.

The chain joins TRBV25-1 to TRBJ1-2; no reliable D call. Germline V CDR1 and CDR2: MGHDK, SYGVNS. Between the trimmed V and J ends, which lost 1 base and 4 bases, there was a span of 13 bases. This CDR3 comprises 15 residues. CDR3: CASSEFDGVPYGYTF. CDR3 coding DNA: TGTGCCAGCAGTGAATTTGACGGGGTCCCCTATGGCTACACCTTC.

The chain couples TRBV5-1 to TRBJ1-4, with TRBD1 matching over 12 bases. Per the germline V gene, CDR1 is SGHRS and CDR2 is YFSETQ. The V segment lost 4 bases and the J segment 7 bases; nucleotides outside the gene matches: 11. The CDR3 has 17 amino acids. The CDR3 bases are TGCGCCAGCAGCCCCCAGGGACAGGGGGCCACAGGTGAAAAACTGTTTTTT. This gives the protein CASSPQGQGATGEKLFF.

The CDR3 loop reads CASSSWGAGVDNEQFF. The CDR3, as DNA: TGTGCCAGCAGTTCCTGGGGGGCGGGAGTGGACAATGAGCAGTTCTTC. The rearrangement uses TRBV6-5 and TRBJ2-1; tentative D call: TRBD2 (7 bases). The V gene's germline CDR1 is MNHEY and CDR2 SVGAGI. The CDR3 length is 16 residues. The ends were cut back, 4 bases at V and 5 bases at J, with 18 bases in the middle.

This clone was counted only a few times. The chain employs TRBV28 and TRBJ1-4, with 8 nucleotides matching TRBD1. The CDR3 extends over 17 amino acids. V gave up 7 bases and J gave up 4 bases; unmatched junction bases: 14. Germline V gives CDR1 MDHEN, CDR2 SYDVKM. The CDR3 protein is CASKVTEGQEDNEKLFF. The CDR3 DNA is TGTGCCAGCAAGGTTACCGAGGGACAGGAGGATAATGAAAAACTGTTTTTT.

The J gene is TRBJ1-5, the V gene TRBV6-6, with D unresolved. V was clipped by 6 bases and J by 6 bases, with 6 bases between them. This CDR3 contains 11 residues. The germline V gene has CDR1 MNHNY and CDR2 SVGAGI (reference sequence). CDR3 protein: CASSLSQPQHF. In nucleotides, the CDR3 is TGTGCCAGCAGCCTCTCTCAGCCCCAGCATTTT.

This sequence joins TRBV11-2 and TRBJ1-5; perhaps TRBD1 as D (5 bases). CDR3 length: 15 residues. V lost 7 bases and J lost 3, with 16 bases in between. Looked up from germline, CDR1 is SGHAT and CDR2 is FQNNGV. DNA of the CDR3: TGTGCCAGCATCCTAAGGGGTTACTCCAATCAGCCCCAGCATTTT. The encoded protein is CASILRGYSNQPQHF.

The chain joins TRBV9 to TRBJ2-5, with a weak D call TRBD1 (6 bases). The J call may be in error: the DNA end matches TRBJ2-7 better. The germline V gene has CDR1 SGDLS and CDR2 YYNGEE. The CDR3 contains 14 residues. The CDR3 nucleotides are TGTGCCAGCAGCGTAGGGACAGACTCCTACGAGCAGTACTTC. Protein product: CASSVGTDSYEQYF.

This chain links TRBV5-1 with TRBJ1-2; the D is unclear. Trimming removed 0 bases from V and 5 bases from J, with 14 bases in between. This CDR3 contains 15 residues. CDR1 and CDR2 (germline): SGHRS, YFSETQ. Here the CDR3 DNA reads TGCGCCAGCAGCTTGGATGGTAGTGGGAGGTATGGCTACACCTTC. This sequence encodes CASSLDGSGRYGYTF.

The rearrangement joins TRBV2 to TRBJ1-1; TRBD1 matches 7 bases. Per germline, CDR1 SNHLY and CDR2 FYNNEI. The CDR3 consists of 14 residues. V lost 7 bases to trimming and J lost 1 base; unmatched junction nucleotides: 6. The CDR3 spells CASNDRVANTEAFF. The DNA of the CDR3 is TGTGCCAGCAACGACAGGGTGGCGAACACTGAAGCTTTCTTT.

The chain recombines TRBV28 with TRBJ1-4; 8 bases align to TRBD1. Germline loops: CDR1 MDHEN, CDR2 SYDVKM. The V and J ends lost 6 bases and 3 bases, in that order; junction bases with no gene match: 3. The CDR3 runs to 14 residues. Here the CDR3 reads CASRDRAANEKLFF. The CDR3 DNA reads as TGTGCCAGCAGGGACAGGGCGGCTAATGAAAAACTGTTTTTT.

The J gene is TRBJ2-3, the V gene TRBV27; 9 positions match TRBD2. J lost 4 bases, V lost 8 bases, and 7 bases had no gene match. Germline loops: CDR1 MNHEY, CDR2 SMNVEV (reference sequence). The CDR3 runs to 14 residues. The CDR3 loop is CASSIAGDADTQYF. The CDR3 coding sequence is TGTGCCAGCTCCATAGCGGGAGACGCAGATACGCAGTATTTT.

This clone has more than one count but fewer than ten. The rearrangement joins TRBV5-4 to TRBJ2-7; TRBD1 aligns across 11 bases. Looked up from germline, CDR1 is SGHNT and CDR2 is YYREEE (reference sequence). The ends lost 7 bases at V and 4 bases at J; junction bases unmatched: 7. The CDR3 length is 14 residues. CDR3 loop: CASAPDRGLYEQYF. CDR3 sequence (DNA): TGTGCCAGCGCCCCGGACAGGGGGCTGTACGAGCAGTACTTC.

The chain recombines TRBV7-9 with TRBJ1-4, with D possibly matching TRBD1 (5 bases). CDR3 size: 15 residues. CDR1 and CDR2 (germline): SEHNR, FQNEAQ (reference sequence). V was trimmed by 1 base and J by 4 bases, leaving 10 bases between them. CDR3 nucleotides: TGTGCCAGCAGCTTAGTCGGGGGGGATAATGAAAAACTGTTTTTT. The encoded protein is CASSLVGGDNEKLFF.

This rearrangement joins TRBV10-2 to TRBJ2-7; D uncertain. Germline V gene sequence: CDR1 WSHSY, CDR2 SAAADI. The V and J ends lost 2 bases and 5 bases respectively, with 4 bases between them. CDR3 length equals 11 residues. CDR3 in amino acids: CASSEINEQYF. Here the CDR3 DNA reads TGCGCCAGCAGTGAGATCAACGAGCAGTACTTC.

Notes on this clone: Within the sample, other DNA sequences also encode this same CDR3. The gene calls are TRBV7-9 and TRBJ2-7, with a weak D call TRBD1 (6 bases). The germline gives CDR1 SEHNR, CDR2 FQNEAQ (reference sequence). The CDR3 is made up of 12 amino acids. V shed 4 bases and J shed 4 bases, with 8 bases lying between them. The DNA for the CDR3 is TGTGCCAGCAGCTCACAGGGATACGAGCAGTACTTC. Its translation: CASSSQGYEQYF.

This clone was found once. The gene calls are TRBV5-4 and TRBJ2-7; D is perhaps TRBD2 (6 bases). Germline-derived CDR1 and CDR2 are SGHNT and YYREEE (reference sequence). The CDR3 consists of 13 residues. The ends were cut back, 4 bases at V and 0 bases at J, with 8 bases in the middle. Here the CDR3 reads CASSGGSSYEQYF. In nucleotides, the CDR3 is TGTGCCAGCAGCGGGGGGAGCTCCTACGAGCAGTACTTC.

The V gene is TRBV6-1, the J gene TRBJ2-5; 7 bases agree with TRBD1. Near its end, the DNA agrees better with TRBJ2-7, so the J call may be wrong. The CDR3 is 14 amino acids. In germline, CDR1 is MNHNS, CDR2 SASEGT. The CDR3 sequence: CASADSGTAFEQYF. CDR3 DNA: TGTGCCAGCGCAGACAGTGGGACAGCTTTCGAGCAGTACTTC.

The J gene is TRBJ2-1, the V gene TRBV5-6, with 7 nucleotides matching TRBD2. Germline V gene lookup returns CDR1 SGHDT and CDR2 YYEEEE. V gave up 4 bases and J gave up 0 bases; unmatched junction bases: 4. CDR3 length: 15 amino acids. CDR3 loop: CASSPGLSSYNEQFF. The CDR3 DNA is TGTGCCAGCAGCCCGGGACTAAGCTCCTACAATGAGCAGTTCTTC.

The chain has TRBV11-2 and TRBJ2-1; 9 nucleotides align to TRBD2. The V segment lost 1 base and the J segment 1 base; nucleotides outside the gene matches: 5. The CDR3 spans 17 residues. Germline CDR1 reads SGHAT; CDR2 reads FQNNGV. The CDR3 here is CASSLGGSGGSYNEQFF. As DNA, the CDR3 is TGTGCCAGCAGCTTAGGGGGAAGCGGGGGGTCCTACAATGAGCAGTTCTTC.